Following are 24 T cell receptor beta chains from one sample sequenced in a study of cytomegalovirus exposure and HLA in healthy donors. PCR primers comprised 60 Vbeta and 13 Jbeta primers. Produced via immunoSEQ multiplex PCR; TCRdb's table is partial and in-frame only. The sample consists of approximately 69,000 clones, about 66% of them appearing once. Sequenced material: PBMCs. Receptor source: a man aged 40-49 years in good health and CMV-seropositive.

This chain uses TRBV6-1 with TRBJ1-5; D gene unclear. Trimming stripped 2 bases from V and 4 bases from J, with 12 bases between. The CDR3 is 15 residues long. CDR1 MNHNS and CDR2 SASEGT come from the germline V gene. Written as DNA, the CDR3 is TGTGCCAGCAGTGAAAACGGCGGGTATAATCAGCCCCAGCATTTT. It specifies CASSENGGYNQPQHF.

This clone counts as medium-sized. V gene TRBV4-3 combines with J gene TRBJ1-6; tentative D call: TRBD1 (5 bases). The CDR3 runs 16 residues. V lost 0 bases to trimming and J lost 6 bases, with 12 bases between them. Germline CDR1 and CDR2: LGHNA and YSLEER. DNA of the CDR3: TGCGCCAGCAGCCAAGAGGCTACAGGAATTAATTCACCCCTCCACTTT. Translation: CASSQEATGINSPLHF.

This clone was found a few times. The rearrangement links TRBV19 to TRBJ2-7; 7 bases match TRBD1. Germline values: CDR1 LNHDA, CDR2 SQIVND (reference sequence). The CDR3 has 15 residues. V was clipped by 5 bases and J by 1 base; unmatched bases: 8. This CDR3 reads CASSPTRDSSYEQYF. CDR3 in DNA: TGTGCCAGTAGTCCGACCCGGGACAGTTCCTACGAGCAGTACTTC.

The CDR3 protein is CASSTDRGYTQYF. In DNA form, the CDR3 reads TGTGCCAGCAGTACGGACAGGGGTTACACGCAGTATTTT. The chain has TRBV9 and TRBJ2-3; 9 nucleotides align to TRBD1. There are 13 residues in the CDR3. In germline, CDR1 is SGDLS, CDR2 YYNGEE. With 5 bases clipped from V and 9 bases from J, the junction kept 7 bases outside the gene matches.

CDR3 sequence reads: CASSLRTGTDYGYTF. Written as DNA, the CDR3 is TGCGCCAGCAGCCTTCGGACAGGGACGGACTATGGCTACACCTTC. The V gene is TRBV4-1, the J gene TRBJ1-2; 8 nucleotides line up with TRBD1. Germline V gene lookup returns CDR1 MGHRA and CDR2 YSYEKL. V lost 4 bases to trimming and J lost 3 bases; unmatched junction nucleotides: 7. The CDR3 contains 15 residues.

The chain employs TRBV6-5 and TRBJ1-5; D gene uncertain. Germline V gene sequence: CDR1 MNHEY, CDR2 SVGAGI. Trimming pared 7 bases from V and 11 bases from J, leaving 15 bases between. The CDR3 is 12 residues long. The CDR3 nucleotides are TGTGCCAGCACCCGCAGGCAGTCAGCCCAGCATTTT. Encoded protein: CASTRRQSAQHF.

The chain links TRBV9 to TRBJ1-2; 8 bases map to TRBD1. V lost 0 bases and J lost 7; bases outside the gene matches: 8. This CDR3 contains 15 residues. In germline, CDR1 is SGDLS, CDR2 YYNGEE. CDR3 protein: CASSVDIGQGGGYTF. The CDR3 nucleotides are TGTGCCAGCAGCGTAGACATCGGACAGGGAGGTGGCTACACCTTC. Full variable domain (outside the CDR3, taken from reference TRBV9 and TRBJ1-2): DSGVTQTPKHLITATGQRVTLRCSPRSGDLSVYWYQQSLDQGLQFLIQYYNGEERAKGNILERFSAQQFPDLHSELNLSSLELGDSALYFCASSVDIGQGGGYTFGSGTRLTVV.

This clone was picked up one time. V usage is TRBV6-5 and J usage is TRBJ2-7; D may be TRBD2 (6 bases). Germline V lookup: CDR1 MNHEY, CDR2 SVGAGI. Trimming cost V 6 bases and J 6 bases, with 9 bases left between them. This CDR3 comprises 11 residues. The DNA of the CDR3 is TGTGCCAGCAGCCAGGGAGGCGAGCAGTACTTC. Its translation is CASSQGGEQYF.

This clone was observed a handful of times. The chain is built from TRBV4-3 and TRBJ1-1, with D perhaps matching TRBD1 (5 bases). The CDR3 contains 15 residues. V was shortened by 1 base and J by 4 bases, with 13 bases between the two germline ends. Germline V gene sequence: CDR1 LGHNA, CDR2 YSLEER. The CDR3 DNA is TGCGCCAGCAGCCAAGGGGGGGGTTGGGGCACTGAAGCTTTCTTT. It yields the protein CASSQGGGWGTEAFF.

The chain has TRBV6-6 and TRBJ2-2; 10 positions match TRBD1. The CDR3 consists of 16 residues. V lost 2 bases, J lost 7 bases, and 7 bases stayed unmatched. The germline CDR1 and CDR2 sequences are MNHNY and SVGAGI (reference sequence). This CDR3 reads CASSYRTGGFGGELFF. Written as DNA, the CDR3 is TGTGCCAGCAGTTACAGGACAGGGGGATTTGGCGGGGAGCTGTTTTTT.

The CDR3 loop reads CASSSTGTGNYGYTF. CDR3 nucleotides: TGTGCCAGCAGCTCCACCGGGACAGGGAACTATGGCTACACCTTC. The chain employs TRBV7-9 and TRBJ1-2; 9 bases are shared with TRBD1. CDR1 is SEHNR and CDR2 is FQNEAQ in the germline V gene (reference sequence). After removal of 4 bases from V and 2 bases from J, the junction contained 5 bases not matched to a gene. This CDR3 spans 15 amino acids.

The chain links TRBV7-9 to TRBJ2-1, with unresolved D. Trimming took off 8 bases at V and 6 bases at J, with 8 bases between the two ends. CDR1 is SEHNR and CDR2 is FQNEAQ in the germline V gene (reference sequence). The length of the CDR3 is 11 residues. CDR3 residues: CASFLSNEQFF. The CDR3 nucleotides read TGTGCCAGCTTTCTATCCAATGAGCAGTTCTTC. Combining the CDR3 with reference TRBV7-9 and TRBJ2-1 gives the whole variable domain DTGVSQNPRHKITKRGQNVTFRCDPISEHNRLYWYRQTLGQGPEFLTYFQNEAQLEKSRLLSDRFSAERPKGSFSTLEIQRTEQGDSAMYLCASFLSNEQFFGPGTRLTVL.

This clone was seen more than once but under ten times. The chain combines TRBV30 with TRBJ2-1; D might be TRBD1 (5 bases). V shed 2 bases and J shed 8 bases, with 10 bases lying between them. Per germline, CDR1 GTSNPN and CDR2 SVGIG (reference sequence). The CDR3 sequence is 12 residues long. Here the CDR3 DNA reads TGTGCCTGGAGTCTCGACAGTCATGAGCAGTTCTTC. Translating it yields CAWSLDSHEQFF.

The genes are TRBV30 and TRBJ1-1; D remains unclear. The CDR3 totals 12 residues. V was pared by 4 bases and J by 1 base, with 7 bases between. Per the germline V gene, CDR1 is GTSNPN and CDR2 is SVGIG (reference sequence). Here the CDR3 reads CAWNLGNTEAFF. The CDR3 nucleotides read TGTGCCTGGAATCTCGGGAACACTGAAGCTTTCTTT.

V and J are TRBV19 and TRBJ1-5, with D perhaps TRBD1 (6 bases). Germline V CDR1 and CDR2: LNHDA, SQIVND (reference sequence). This CDR3 is 15 amino acids long. Trimming pared 6 bases from V and 6 bases from J, leaving 18 bases between. CDR3 sequence reads: CASSRRAGAGQPQHF. The CDR3 bases are TGTGCCAGTAGCCGAAGGGCAGGGGCAGGTCAGCCCCAGCATTTT.

The chain uses TRBV5-8 and TRBJ1-1; no firm D call. The CDR3 consists of 13 residues. V was cut by 4 bases and J by 1 base, with 8 bases left in between. Germline assignment: CDR1 SGHTS and CDR2 YDEGEE. CDR3 in amino acids: CASSLNWNTEAFF. DNA of the CDR3: TGTGCCAGCAGCCTAAACTGGAACACTGAAGCTTTCTTT.

This clone turned up a few times. V usage is TRBV12-2 and J usage is TRBJ2-5; TRBD2 reflects the table's D call only, with no check against the DNA. TRBV12-2 is a pseudogene segment. The CDR3 is made up of 16 amino acids. The CDR3 sequence: CASRLIPAGGRETQYF. The CDR3 DNA follows: TGTGCAAGTCGCTTAATCCCAGCGGGGGGGAGAGAGACCCAGTACTTC.

V and J are TRBV6-5 and TRBJ2-3; no clear D gene. Per the germline V gene, CDR1 is MNHEY and CDR2 is SVGAGI. Trimming stripped 1 base from V and 5 bases from J, with 16 bases between. This CDR3 has 16 residues. The CDR3 sequence is CASSYLTGFARDTQYF. The CDR3 region has the DNA TGTGCCAGCAGTTACTTAACCGGGTTTGCGAGAGATACGCAGTATTTT.

This clone was seen only a few times. Only one base separates this from a far larger clonotype, so it likely reflects a read error. The sample has other DNA sequences that encode this CDR3 too. The chain employs TRBV6-5 and TRBJ1-5; D remains ambiguous. The CDR3 length is 13 residues. CDR1 and CDR2 from the germline V gene are MNHEY and SVGAGI. The CDR3 protein is CASSYDRVQPQHF. The CDR3 DNA reads TGTGCCAGCAGTTATGATCGGGTTCAGCCACAGCATTTT.

V usage is TRBV5-1 and J usage is TRBJ1-6; D possibly corresponds to TRBD1 (5 bases). This CDR3 contains 14 residues. V was clipped by 3 bases and J by 10 bases, with 14 bases between them. The germline V gene encodes CDR1 SGHRS and CDR2 YFSETQ. In DNA form, the CDR3 reads TGCGCCAGCAGCTCGGGGGGGTCCAGATCACCCCTCCACTTT. This sequence encodes CASSSGGSRSPLHF.

The J gene is TRBJ2-5, the V gene TRBV4-2; the match to TRBD1 covers 11 bases. The CDR3 covers 16 residues. Germline trimming cut 3 bases from V and 5 bases from J; bases unmatched to any gene: 8. Germline V lookup: CDR1 LGHNA, CDR2 YNFKEQ. This chain's CDR3 is CASSHRGQGASETQYF. The CDR3 DNA is TGTGCCAGCAGCCACAGAGGACAGGGGGCTTCGGAGACCCAGTACTTC.

J is TRBJ2-7 and V is TRBV11-3; the match to TRBD1 covers 7 bases. J gave up 3 bases and V 3 bases, and 2 bases lay outside the gene matches. From germline, CDR1 is SGHNT and CDR2 YENEEA. This CDR3 has 13 amino acids. Written as DNA, the CDR3 is TGTGCCAGCAGCTTTAGGGACAGCTACGAGCAGTACTTC. This translates into CASSFRDSYEQYF. Full variable domain (remainder filled in from reference TRBV11-3 and TRBJ2-7): EAGVVQSPRYKIIEKKQPVAFWCNPISGHNTLYWYLQNLGQGPELLIRYENEEAVDDSQLPKDRFSAERLKGVDSTLKIQPAELGDSAVYLCASSFRDSYEQYFGPGTRLTVT.

The chain carries TRBV2 and TRBJ1-2; no firm D call. Germline CDR1 is SNHLY and CDR2 is FYNNEI. The CDR3 loop spans 12 amino acids. The V end was cut by 7 bases, the J end by 1 base, with 7 bases between. The DNA for the CDR3 is TGTGCCAGCACAGTTTTTAACTATGGCTACACCTTC. This encodes CASTVFNYGYTF.

This chain connects TRBV5-3 to TRBJ2-5; 9 nucleotides match TRBD1. TRBV5-3 is recorded as an ORF, its role being uncertain. V was pared by 8 bases and J by 2 bases, with 4 bases of the junction left unmatched. The CDR3 is made up of 13 amino acids. The DNA for the CDR3 is TGTGCCAGGACAGGGGGTACACAAGAGACCCAGTACTTC. Protein product: CARTGGTQETQYF.